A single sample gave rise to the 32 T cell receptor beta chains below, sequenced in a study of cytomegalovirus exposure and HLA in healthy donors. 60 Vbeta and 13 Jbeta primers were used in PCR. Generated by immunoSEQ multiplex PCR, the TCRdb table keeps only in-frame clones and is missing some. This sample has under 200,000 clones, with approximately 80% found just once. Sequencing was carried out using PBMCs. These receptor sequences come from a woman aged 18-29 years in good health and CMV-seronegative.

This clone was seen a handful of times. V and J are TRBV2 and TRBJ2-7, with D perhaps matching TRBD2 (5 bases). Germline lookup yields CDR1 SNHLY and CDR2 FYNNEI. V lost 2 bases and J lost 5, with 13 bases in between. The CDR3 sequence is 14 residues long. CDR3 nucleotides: TGTGCCAGCAGTGAATCCGGTACGGGGAACGAGCAGTACTTC. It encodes CASSESGTGNEQYF.

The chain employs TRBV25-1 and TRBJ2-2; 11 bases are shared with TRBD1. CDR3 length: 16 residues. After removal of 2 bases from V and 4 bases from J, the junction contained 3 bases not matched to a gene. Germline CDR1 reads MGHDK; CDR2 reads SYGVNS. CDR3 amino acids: CASSEIGTGGTGELFF. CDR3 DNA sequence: TGTGCCAGCAGTGAAATAGGGACAGGGGGCACCGGGGAGCTGTTTTTT.

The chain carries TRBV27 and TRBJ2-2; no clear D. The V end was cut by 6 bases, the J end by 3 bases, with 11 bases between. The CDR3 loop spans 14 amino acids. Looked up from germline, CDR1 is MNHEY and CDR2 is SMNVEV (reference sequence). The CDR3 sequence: CASRLESDTGELFF. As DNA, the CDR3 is TGTGCCAGCAGGCTTGAGAGCGACACCGGGGAGCTGTTTTTT.

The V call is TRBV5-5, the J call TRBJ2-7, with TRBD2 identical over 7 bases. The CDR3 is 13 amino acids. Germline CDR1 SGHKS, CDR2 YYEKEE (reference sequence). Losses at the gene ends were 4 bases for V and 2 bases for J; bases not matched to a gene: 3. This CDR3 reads CASSPGGAYEQYV. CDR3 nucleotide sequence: TGTGCCAGCAGCCCTGGGGGGGCCTACGAGCAGTACGTC.

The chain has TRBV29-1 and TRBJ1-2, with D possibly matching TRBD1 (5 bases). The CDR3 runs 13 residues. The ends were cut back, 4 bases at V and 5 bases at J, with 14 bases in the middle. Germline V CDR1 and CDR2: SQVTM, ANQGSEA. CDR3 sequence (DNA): TGCAGCGTTGCGGAGCAGGGCAGTTATGGCTACACCTTC. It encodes CSVAEQGSYGYTF.

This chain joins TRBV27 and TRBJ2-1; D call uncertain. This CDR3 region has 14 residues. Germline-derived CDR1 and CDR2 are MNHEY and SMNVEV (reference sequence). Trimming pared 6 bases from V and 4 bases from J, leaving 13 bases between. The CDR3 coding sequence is TGTGCCAGCAGAAACTCCTACTTATACAATGAGCAGTTCTTC. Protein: CASRNSYLYNEQFF.

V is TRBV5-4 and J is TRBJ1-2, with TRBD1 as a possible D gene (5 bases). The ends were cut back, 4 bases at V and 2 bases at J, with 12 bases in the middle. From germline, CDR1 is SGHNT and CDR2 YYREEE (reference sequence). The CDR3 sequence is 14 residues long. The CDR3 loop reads CASSLNQGNYGYTF. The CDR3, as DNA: TGTGCCAGCAGCCTAAATCAGGGCAACTATGGCTACACCTTC. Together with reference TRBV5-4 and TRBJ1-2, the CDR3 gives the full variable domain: ETGVTQSPTHLIKTRGQQVTLRCSSQSGHNTVSWYQQALGQGPQFIFQYYREEENGRGNFPPRFSGLQFPNYSSELNVNALELDDSALYLCASSLNQGNYGYTFGSGTRLTVV.

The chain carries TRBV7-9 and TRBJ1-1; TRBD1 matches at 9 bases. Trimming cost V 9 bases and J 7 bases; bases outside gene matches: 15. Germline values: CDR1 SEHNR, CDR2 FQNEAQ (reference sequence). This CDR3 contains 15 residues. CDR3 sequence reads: CASSPTGTGYGEAFF. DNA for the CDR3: TGTGCCAGTAGCCCTACCGGGACAGGGTATGGTGAAGCTTTCTTT.

CDR3 DNA: TGCGCCAGCAGCCAAGATCTCCCCGGCGGGCAGGCAGATACGCAGTATTTT. This encodes CASSQDLPGGQADTQYF. The chain joins TRBV4-3 to TRBJ2-3, with a tentative D call TRBD2 (5 bases). The CDR3 is 17 residues long. Trimming removed 0 bases from V and 4 bases from J, with 17 bases in between. Germline assignment: CDR1 LGHNA and CDR2 YSLEER.

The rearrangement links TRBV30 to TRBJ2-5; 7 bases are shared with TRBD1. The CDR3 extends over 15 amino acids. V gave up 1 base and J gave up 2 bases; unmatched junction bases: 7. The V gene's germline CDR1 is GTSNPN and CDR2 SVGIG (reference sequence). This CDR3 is CAWSAGVGQQETQYF. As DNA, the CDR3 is TGTGCCTGGAGTGCAGGGGTGGGACAGCAAGAGACCCAGTACTTC.

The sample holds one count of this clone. The CDR3 spells CASSISAQGASYEQYF. The CDR3 DNA sequence: TGTGCCAGTAGTATATCTGCACAGGGGGCGTCCTACGAGCAGTACTTC. V is TRBV19 and J is TRBJ2-7; TRBD1 aligns across 9 bases. CDR3 length: 16 residues. V lost 2 bases, J lost 1 base, and 6 bases stayed unmatched. Germline assignment: CDR1 LNHDA and CDR2 SQIVND (reference sequence).

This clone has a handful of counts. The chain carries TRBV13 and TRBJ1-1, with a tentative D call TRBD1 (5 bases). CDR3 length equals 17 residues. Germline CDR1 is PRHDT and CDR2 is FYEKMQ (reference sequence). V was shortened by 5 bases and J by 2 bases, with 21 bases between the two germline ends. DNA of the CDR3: TGTGCCAGCAGCACCCGAACAACTGGGACTTTTAACACTGAAGCTTTCTTT. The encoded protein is CASSTRTTGTFNTEAFF.

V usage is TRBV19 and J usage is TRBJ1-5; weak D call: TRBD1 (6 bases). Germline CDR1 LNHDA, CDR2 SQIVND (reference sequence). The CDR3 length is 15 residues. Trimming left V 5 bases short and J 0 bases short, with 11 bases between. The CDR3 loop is CASSWTDYSNQPQHF. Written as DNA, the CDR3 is TGTGCCAGTAGTTGGACAGATTATAGCAATCAGCCCCAGCATTTT.

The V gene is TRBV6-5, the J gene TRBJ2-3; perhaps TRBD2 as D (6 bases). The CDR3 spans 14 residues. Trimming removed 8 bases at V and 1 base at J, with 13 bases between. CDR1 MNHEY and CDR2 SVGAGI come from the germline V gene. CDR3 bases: TGTGCCAGCCGGGAGTGGGCGGGCACAGATACGCAGTATTTT. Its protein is CASREWAGTDTQYF.

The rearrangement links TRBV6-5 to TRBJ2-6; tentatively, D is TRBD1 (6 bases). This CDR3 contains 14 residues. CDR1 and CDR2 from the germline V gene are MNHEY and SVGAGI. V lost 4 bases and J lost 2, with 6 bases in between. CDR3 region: CASSSGAGANVLTF. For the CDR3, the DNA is TGTGCCAGCAGTTCAGGGGCTGGGGCCAACGTCCTGACTTTC.

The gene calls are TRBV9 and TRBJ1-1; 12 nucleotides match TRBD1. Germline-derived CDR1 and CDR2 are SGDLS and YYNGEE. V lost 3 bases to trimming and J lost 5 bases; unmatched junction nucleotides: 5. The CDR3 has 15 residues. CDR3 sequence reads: CASSAGQGAGTEAFF. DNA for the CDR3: TGTGCCAGCAGCGCGGGACAGGGGGCGGGTACTGAAGCTTTCTTT.

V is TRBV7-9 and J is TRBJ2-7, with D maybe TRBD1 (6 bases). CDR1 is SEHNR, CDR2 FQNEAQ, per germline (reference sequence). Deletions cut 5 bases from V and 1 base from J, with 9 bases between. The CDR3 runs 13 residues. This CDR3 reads CASSRQASYEQYF. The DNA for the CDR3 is TGTGCCAGCAGCCGACAGGCTTCCTACGAGCAGTACTTC.

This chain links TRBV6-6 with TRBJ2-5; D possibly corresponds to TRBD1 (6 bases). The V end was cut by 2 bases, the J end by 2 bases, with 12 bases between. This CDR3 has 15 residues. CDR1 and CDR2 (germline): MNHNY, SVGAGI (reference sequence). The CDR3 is CASSYPPGAQETQYF. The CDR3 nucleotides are TGTGCCAGCAGTTACCCCCCAGGGGCTCAAGAGACCCAGTACTTC.

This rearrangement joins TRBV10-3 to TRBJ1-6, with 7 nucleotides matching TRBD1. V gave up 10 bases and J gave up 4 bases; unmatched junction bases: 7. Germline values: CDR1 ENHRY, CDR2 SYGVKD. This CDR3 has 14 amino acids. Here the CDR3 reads CATREGAYNSPLHF. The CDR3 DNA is TGTGCCACCAGGGAGGGGGCTTATAATTCACCCCTCCACTTT.

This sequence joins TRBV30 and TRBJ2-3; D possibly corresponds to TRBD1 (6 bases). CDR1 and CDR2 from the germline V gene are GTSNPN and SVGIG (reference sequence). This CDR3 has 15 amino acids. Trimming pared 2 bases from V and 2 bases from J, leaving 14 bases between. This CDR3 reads CAWSPWQGHTDTQYF. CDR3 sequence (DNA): TGTGCCTGGAGTCCCTGGCAGGGGCACACAGATACGCAGTATTTT. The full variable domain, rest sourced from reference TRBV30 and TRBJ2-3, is SQTIHQWPATLVQPVGSPLSLECTVEGTSNPNLYWYRQAAGRGLQLLFYSVGIGQISSEVPQNLSASRPQDRQFILSSKKLLLSDSGFYLCAWSPWQGHTDTQYFGPGTRLTVL.

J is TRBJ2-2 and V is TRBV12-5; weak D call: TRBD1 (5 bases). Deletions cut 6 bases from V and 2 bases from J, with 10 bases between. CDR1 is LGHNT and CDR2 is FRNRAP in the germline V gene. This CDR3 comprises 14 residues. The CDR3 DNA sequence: TGTGCTAGTGGCCAGACAGTAAACACCGGGGAGCTGTTTTTT. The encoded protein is CASGQTVNTGELFF.

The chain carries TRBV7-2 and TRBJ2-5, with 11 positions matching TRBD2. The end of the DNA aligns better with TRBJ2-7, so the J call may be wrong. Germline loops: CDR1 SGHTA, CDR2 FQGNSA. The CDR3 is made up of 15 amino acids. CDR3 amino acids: CASSLIAGGLDEQYF. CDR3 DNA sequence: TGTGCCAGCAGCTTAATAGCGGGAGGGCTCGACGAGCAGTACTTC.

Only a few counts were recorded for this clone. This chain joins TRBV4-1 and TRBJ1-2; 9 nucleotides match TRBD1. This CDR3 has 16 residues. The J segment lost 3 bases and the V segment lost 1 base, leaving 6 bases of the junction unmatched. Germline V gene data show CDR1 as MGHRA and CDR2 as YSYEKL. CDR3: CASSQGSGQGHYGYTF. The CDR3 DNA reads TGCGCCAGCAGCCAAGGATCGGGACAGGGTCACTATGGCTACACCTTC.

DNA of the CDR3: TGTGCCAGCAGCTCACACACAGGGCTCGGAAACACCATATATTTT. Its translation: CASSSHTGLGNTIYF. This sequence joins TRBV7-8 and TRBJ1-3; D possibly corresponds to TRBD1 (6 bases). The V and J ends lost 4 bases and 4 bases respectively, with 14 bases between them. This CDR3 has 15 residues. Germline assignment: CDR1 SGHVS and CDR2 FQNEAQ. The variable domain in full, completed from reference TRBV7-8 and TRBJ1-3, reads GAGVSQSPRYKVAKRGQDVALRCDPISGHVSLFWYQQALGQGPEFLTYFQNEAQLDKSGLPSDRFFAERPEGSVSTLKIQRTQQEDSAVYLCASSSHTGLGNTIYFGEGSWLTVV.

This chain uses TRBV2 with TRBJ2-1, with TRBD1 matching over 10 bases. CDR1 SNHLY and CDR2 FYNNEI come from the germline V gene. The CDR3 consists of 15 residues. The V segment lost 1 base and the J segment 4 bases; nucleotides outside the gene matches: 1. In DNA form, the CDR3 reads TGTGCCAGCAGTGAAGAGGGACAGGGGTACAATGAGCAGTTCTTC. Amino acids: CASSEEGQGYNEQFF.

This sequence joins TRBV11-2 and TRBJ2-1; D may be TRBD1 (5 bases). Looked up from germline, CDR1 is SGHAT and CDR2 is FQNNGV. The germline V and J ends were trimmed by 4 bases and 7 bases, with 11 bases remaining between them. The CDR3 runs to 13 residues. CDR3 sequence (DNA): TGTGCCAGCAGCTCACGAGCAGGGAATGAGCAGTTCTTC. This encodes CASSSRAGNEQFF.

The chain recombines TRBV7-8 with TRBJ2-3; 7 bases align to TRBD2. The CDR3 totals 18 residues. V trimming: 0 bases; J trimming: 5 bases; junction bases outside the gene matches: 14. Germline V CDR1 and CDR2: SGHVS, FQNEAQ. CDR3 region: CASSLALMRAGAGDTQYF. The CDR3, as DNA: TGTGCCAGCAGCTTAGCCCTGATGCGCGCGGGAGCTGGAGATACGCAGTATTTT.

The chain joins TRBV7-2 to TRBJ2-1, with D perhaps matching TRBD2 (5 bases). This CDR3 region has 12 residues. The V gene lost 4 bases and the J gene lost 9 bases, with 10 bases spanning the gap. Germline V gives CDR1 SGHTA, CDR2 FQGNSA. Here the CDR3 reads CASSSLGGEQFF. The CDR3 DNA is TGTGCCAGCAGCTCTCTTGGAGGTGAGCAGTTCTTC. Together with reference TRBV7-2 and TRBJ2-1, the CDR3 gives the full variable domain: GAGVSQSPSNKVTEKGKDVELRCDPISGHTALYWYRQSLGQGLEFLIYFQGNSAPDKSGLPSDRFSAERTGGSVSTLTIQRTQQEDSAVYLCASSSLGGEQFFGPGTRLTVL.

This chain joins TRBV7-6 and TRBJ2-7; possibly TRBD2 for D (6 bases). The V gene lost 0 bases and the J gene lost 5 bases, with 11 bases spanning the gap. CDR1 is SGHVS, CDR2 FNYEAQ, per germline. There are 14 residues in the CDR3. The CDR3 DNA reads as TGTGCCAGCAGCTTAGCGGGAGGTGCGGACGAGCAGTACGTC. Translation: CASSLAGGADEQYV.

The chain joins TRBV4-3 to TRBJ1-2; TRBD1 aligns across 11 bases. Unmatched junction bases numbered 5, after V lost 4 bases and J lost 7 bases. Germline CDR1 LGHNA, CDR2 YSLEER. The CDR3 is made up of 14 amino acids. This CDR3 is CASSPGQGAGGYTF. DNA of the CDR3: TGCGCCAGCAGCCCCGGACAGGGGGCGGGTGGCTACACCTTC.

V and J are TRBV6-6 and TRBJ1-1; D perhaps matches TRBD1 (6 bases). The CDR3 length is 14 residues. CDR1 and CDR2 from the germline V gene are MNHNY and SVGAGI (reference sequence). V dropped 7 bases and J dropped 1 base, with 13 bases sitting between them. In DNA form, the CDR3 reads TGTGCCAGCACCCTTCTGACAGGGAACACTGAAGCTTTCTTT. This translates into CASTLLTGNTEAFF.

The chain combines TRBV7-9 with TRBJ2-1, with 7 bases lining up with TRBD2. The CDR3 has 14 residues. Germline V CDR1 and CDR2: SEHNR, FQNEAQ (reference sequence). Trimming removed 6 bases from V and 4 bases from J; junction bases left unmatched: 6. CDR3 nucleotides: TGTGCCAGCAGGTACGGGACTACTTACAATGAGCAGTTCTTC. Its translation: CASRYGTTYNEQFF.